These 7 T cell receptor beta chains were all obtained from the same sample, sequenced in a study of blood T cell repertoires in COVID-19. Clones were sequenced by immunoSEQ multiplex PCR, and TCRdb holds only the in-frame ones, with some missing. This sample has around 250,000 clones, with over 75% found just once. The sample taken for sequencing was peripheral blood. These receptors were taken from a human donor in a cohort sampled during active COVID-19.

The chain is built from TRBV7-6 and TRBJ2-7; the match to TRBD1 covers 9 bases. The CDR3 is made up of 17 amino acids. From germline, CDR1 is SGHVS and CDR2 FNYEAQ. With 1 base clipped from V and 0 bases from J, the junction kept 7 bases outside the gene matches. This chain's CDR3 is CASSLESMGQGSYEQYF. For the CDR3, the DNA is TGTGCCAGCAGCTTAGAAAGTATGGGACAGGGCTCCTACGAGCAGTACTTC. The complete variable domain, with remaining parts taken from reference TRBV7-6 and TRBJ2-7, reads GAGVSQSPRYKVTKRGQDVALRCDPISGHVSLYWYRQALGQGPEFLTYFNYEAQQDKSGLPNDRFSAERPEGSISTLTIQRTEQRDSAMYRCASSLESMGQGSYEQYFGPGTRLTVT.

This sequence joins TRBV9 and TRBJ2-5, with D perhaps matching TRBD2 (5 bases). The CDR3 spans 13 residues. V was shortened by 0 bases and J by 7 bases, with 10 bases between the two germline ends. The germline V gene has CDR1 SGDLS and CDR2 YYNGEE. CDR3 region: CASSVASGGTQYF. CDR3 DNA sequence: TGTGCCAGCAGCGTAGCCAGCGGAGGGACCCAGTACTTC. Based on the CDR3 plus reference TRBV9 and TRBJ2-5, the full variable domain is DSGVTQTPKHLITATGQRVTLRCSPRSGDLSVYWYQQSLDQGLQFLIQYYNGEERAKGNILERFSAQQFPDLHSELNLSSLELGDSALYFCASSVASGGTQYFGPGTRLLVL.

The gene calls are TRBV6-5 and TRBJ2-6, with TRBD1 as a possible D gene (6 bases). With 5 bases removed from V and 3 bases from J, the gap between germline ends came to 11 bases. CDR3 length: 15 residues. Germline V gene lookup returns CDR1 MNHEY and CDR2 SVGAGI. This chain's CDR3 is CASSRGGFGANVLTF. The CDR3 region has the DNA TGTGCCAGCAGTCGAGGGGGTTTTGGGGCCAACGTCCTGACTTTC.

The chain has TRBV3-1 (or the pseudogene TRBV3-2) and TRBJ1-1; 9 nucleotides line up with TRBD1. CDR1 is LGHDT, CDR2 YNNKEL, per germline (reference sequence). There are 15 residues in the CDR3. V was pared by 4 bases and J by 11 bases, with 14 bases of the junction left unmatched. The CDR3 region is CASSRNTAGQGPAFF. In nucleotides, the CDR3 is TGTGCCAGCAGCCGAAACACGGCGGGACAGGGACCCGCTTTCTTT.

The chain couples TRBV24-1 to TRBJ2-7; 10 bases are a match to TRBD2. V shed 6 bases and J 4 bases; nucleotides not matched to a gene: 11. The CDR3 is 16 residues long. The germline gives CDR1 KGHDR, CDR2 SFDVKD. CDR3 nucleotides: TGTGCCACCAGTAGCGGGAGGGCCCTCTTGAGGTACGAGCAGTACTTC. Its protein product is CATSSGRALLRYEQYF.

The rearrangement links TRBV29-1 to TRBJ1-3; 9 bases map to TRBD1. The CDR3 length is 14 residues. Germline trimming cut 6 bases from V and 8 bases from J; bases unmatched to any gene: 11. Germline V gene data show CDR1 as SQVTM and CDR2 as ANQGSEA. The DNA for the CDR3 is TGCAGCGTCGAACACAGGGGGCGGCAAGACACCATATATTTT. It yields the protein CSVEHRGRQDTIYF.

CDR3 loop: CASSVEGTGKETQYF. DNA for the CDR3: TGTGCCAGCAGCGTAGAAGGTACAGGGAAAGAGACCCAGTACTTC. The gene calls are TRBV9 and TRBJ2-5, with TRBD1 as a possible D gene (6 bases). Looked up from germline, CDR1 is SGDLS and CDR2 is YYNGEE. The CDR3 consists of 15 residues. Deletions cut 0 bases from V and 3 bases from J, with 12 bases between.